The present T cell receptor beta chain was sequenced within a study of shared clonotypes between healthy human individuals. General observations from the study: Clonotype sharing among donors was expected to depend on sequencing depth.

Each subset's genomic DNA was split evenly across several immunoSEQ plates. Clones were read by immunoSEQ multiplex PCR, and TCRdb kept only the in-frame ones, dropping some. The top ten hold less than 2% of the sample, which has around 750,000 clones, approximately 79% seen once. Points on this clone: Antigen specificity is unknown.

There are 15 residues in the CDR3. Germline loops: CDR1 SNHLY, CDR2 FYNNEI. Trimming left V 7 bases short and J 0 bases short, with 14 bases between. The sequenced sample was memory CD4+ T cells sorted from blood. As to subset: CD45RA-negative fraction. This chain links TRBV2 with TRBJ2-3; D gene unclear. The sequence was obtained from a woman under 40 in good health. The CDR3 nucleotides read TGTGCCAGCACCGTTTTGGCTTCTAGCACAGATACGCAGTATTTT. Translating gives CASTVLASSTDTQYF.